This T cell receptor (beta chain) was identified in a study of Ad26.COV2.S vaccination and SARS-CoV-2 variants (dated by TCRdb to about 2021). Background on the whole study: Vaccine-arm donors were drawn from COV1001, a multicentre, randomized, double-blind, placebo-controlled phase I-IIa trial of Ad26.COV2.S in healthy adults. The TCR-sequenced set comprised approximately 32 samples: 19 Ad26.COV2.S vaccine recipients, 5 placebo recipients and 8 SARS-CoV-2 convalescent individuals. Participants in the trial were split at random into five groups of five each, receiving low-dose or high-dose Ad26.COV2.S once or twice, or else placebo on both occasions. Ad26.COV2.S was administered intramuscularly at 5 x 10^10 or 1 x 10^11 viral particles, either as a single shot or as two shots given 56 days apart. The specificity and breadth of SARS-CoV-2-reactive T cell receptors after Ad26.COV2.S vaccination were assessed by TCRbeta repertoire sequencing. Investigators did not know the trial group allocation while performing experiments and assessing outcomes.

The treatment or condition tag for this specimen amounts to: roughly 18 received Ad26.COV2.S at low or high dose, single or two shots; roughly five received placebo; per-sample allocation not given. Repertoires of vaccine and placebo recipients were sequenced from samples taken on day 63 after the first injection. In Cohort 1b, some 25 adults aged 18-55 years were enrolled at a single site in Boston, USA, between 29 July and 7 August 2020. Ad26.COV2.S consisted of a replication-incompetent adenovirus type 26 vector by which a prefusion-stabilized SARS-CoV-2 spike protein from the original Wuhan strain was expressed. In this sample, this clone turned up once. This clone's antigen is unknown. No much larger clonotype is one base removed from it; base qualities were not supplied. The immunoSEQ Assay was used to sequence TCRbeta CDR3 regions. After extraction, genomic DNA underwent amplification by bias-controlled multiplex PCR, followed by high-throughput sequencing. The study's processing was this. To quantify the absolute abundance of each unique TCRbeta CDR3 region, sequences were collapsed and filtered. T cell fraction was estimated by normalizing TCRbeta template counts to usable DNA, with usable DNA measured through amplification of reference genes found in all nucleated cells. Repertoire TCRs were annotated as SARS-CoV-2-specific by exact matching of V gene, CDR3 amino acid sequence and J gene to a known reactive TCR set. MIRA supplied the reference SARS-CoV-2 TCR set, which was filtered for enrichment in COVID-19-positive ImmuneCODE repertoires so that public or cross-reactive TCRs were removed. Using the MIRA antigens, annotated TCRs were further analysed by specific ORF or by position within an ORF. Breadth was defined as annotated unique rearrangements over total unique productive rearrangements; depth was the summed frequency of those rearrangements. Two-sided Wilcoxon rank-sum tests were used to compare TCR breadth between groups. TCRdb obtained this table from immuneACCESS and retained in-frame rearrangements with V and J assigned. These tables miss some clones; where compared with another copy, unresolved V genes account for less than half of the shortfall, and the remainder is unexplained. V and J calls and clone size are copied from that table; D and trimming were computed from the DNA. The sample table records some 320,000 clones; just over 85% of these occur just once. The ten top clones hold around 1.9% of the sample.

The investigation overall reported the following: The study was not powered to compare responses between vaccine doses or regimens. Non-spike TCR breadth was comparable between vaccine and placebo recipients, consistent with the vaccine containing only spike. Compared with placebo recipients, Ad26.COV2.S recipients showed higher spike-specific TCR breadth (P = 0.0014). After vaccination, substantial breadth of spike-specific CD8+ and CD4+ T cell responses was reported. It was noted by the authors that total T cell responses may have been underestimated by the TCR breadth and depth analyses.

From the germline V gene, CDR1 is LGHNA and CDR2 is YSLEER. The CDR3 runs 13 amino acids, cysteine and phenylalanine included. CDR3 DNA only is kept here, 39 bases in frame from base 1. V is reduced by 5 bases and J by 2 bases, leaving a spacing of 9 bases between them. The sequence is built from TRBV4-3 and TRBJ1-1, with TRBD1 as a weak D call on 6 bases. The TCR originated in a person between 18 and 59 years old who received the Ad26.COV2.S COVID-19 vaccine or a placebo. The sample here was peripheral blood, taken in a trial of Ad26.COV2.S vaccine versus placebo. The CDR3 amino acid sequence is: CASSGQQNTEAFF. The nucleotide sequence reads TGCGCCAGCAGCGGACAGCAAAACACTGAAGCTTTCTTT.